This paragraph reports one TCR beta chain. V gave up 7 bases and J gave up 4 bases, with 19 bases separating them. Germline V gene sequence: CDR1 SEHNR, CDR2 FQNEAQ (reference sequence). The CDR3 is 15 amino acids. Starting from around 510 ng of total RNA, TCR beta cDNA was produced with a primer in the constant region. Three nested multiplex PCR rounds, a slightly modified ARM-PCR method, built the TCR beta libraries. Running around 9 cycles apiece, the first two PCR rounds relied on TRBV1-TRBV30 forward primers together with a C-beta reverse primer. TCRdb independently ran MiXCR on the multiplex PCR reads; one entry per CDR3 protein. Found here are about 310,000 distinct CDR3 sequences, roughly 60% of them singletons; the top ten hold over 15%. Unsorted whole blood supplied the RNA, and germline DNA was extracted too. This sample is drawn from a study of tumor-infiltrating lymphocytes in primary liver carcinoma. Background on the study: About 3.5 to 8 million productive TCRbeta reads were obtained from the samples, with similar numbers across tissue types.

Sequencing used peripheral blood. This TCR was sampled from a woman under 40 with primary liver carcinoma and hepatitis B virus infection. The chain combines TRBV7-9 with TRBJ1-1; D possibly corresponds to TRBD1 (6 bases). CDR3 region: CASIFEAGGGTEAFF. CDR3 nucleotides: TGTGCCAGCATCTTCGAGGCGGGGGGCGGCACTGAAGCTTTCTTT.